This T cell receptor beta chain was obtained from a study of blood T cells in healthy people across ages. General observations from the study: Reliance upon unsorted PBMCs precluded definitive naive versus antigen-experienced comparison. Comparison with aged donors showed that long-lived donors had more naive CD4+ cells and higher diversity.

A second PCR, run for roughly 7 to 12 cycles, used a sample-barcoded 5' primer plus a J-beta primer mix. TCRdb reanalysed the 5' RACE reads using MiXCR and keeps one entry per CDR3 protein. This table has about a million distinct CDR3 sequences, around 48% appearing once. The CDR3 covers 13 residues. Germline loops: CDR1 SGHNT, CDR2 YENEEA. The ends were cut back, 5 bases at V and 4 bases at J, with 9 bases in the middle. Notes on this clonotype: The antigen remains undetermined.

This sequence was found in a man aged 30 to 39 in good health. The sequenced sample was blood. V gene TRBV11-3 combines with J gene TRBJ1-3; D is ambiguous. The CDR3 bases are TGTGCCAGCAGCCACGACCAAGGAAACACCATATATTTT. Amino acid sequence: CASSHDQGNTIYF.